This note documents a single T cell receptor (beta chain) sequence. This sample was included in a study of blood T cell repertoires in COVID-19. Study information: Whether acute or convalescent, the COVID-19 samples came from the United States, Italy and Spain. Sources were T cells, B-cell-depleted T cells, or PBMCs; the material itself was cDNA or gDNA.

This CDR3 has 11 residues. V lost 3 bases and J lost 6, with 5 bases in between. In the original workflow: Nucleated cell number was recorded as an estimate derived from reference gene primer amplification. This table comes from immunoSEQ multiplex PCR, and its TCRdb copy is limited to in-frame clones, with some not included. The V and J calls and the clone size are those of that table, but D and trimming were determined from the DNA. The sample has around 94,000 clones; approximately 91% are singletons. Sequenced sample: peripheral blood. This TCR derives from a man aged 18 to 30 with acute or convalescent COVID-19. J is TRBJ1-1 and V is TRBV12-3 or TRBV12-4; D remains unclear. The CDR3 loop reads CASSFEAEAFF. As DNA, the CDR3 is TGTGCCAGCAGTTTCGAGGCTGAAGCTTTCTTT.